This is a list of T cell receptor beta chains from one sample in a study of blood T cell repertoires in COVID-19. TCRdb keeps only in-frame clones here, not all; method: immunoSEQ multiplex PCR. Here the sample spans roughly 20,000 clones, less than 85% being singletons. Sequenced material: peripheral blood. These receptors all come from a man aged 55 to 70 with active COVID-19. CDR3s include the opening cysteine and the closing phenylalanine or tryptophan. D genes are given only for firm matches. Some rows have no size entry. The others give once, few or many, or a class for an expanded clone.

j_call d_call clone_size v_call cdr3_aa cdr3_nt
TRBJ2-4 TRBD1 NA TRBV14 CASSGGQYLQYF TGTGCCAGCAGCGGGGGACAGTATTTGCAGTACTTC
TRBJ2-3 NA NA TRBV6-1 CASSDRDTQYF TGTGCCAGCAGTGACAGGGATACGCAGTATTTT
TRBJ2-4 TRBD1 many TRBV19 CASKKDDRGVTPVNF TGTGCCAGCAAAAAGGACGACAGGGGGGTAACCCCAGTTAACTTC
TRBJ1-2 NA NA TRBV29-1 CSVAGTPGGYTF TGCAGCGTAGCGGGGACTCCCGGGGGCTACACCTTC
TRBJ2-1 TRBD2 few TRBV7-8 CASSSTYSGSIYNEQFF TGTGCCAGCAGCTCCACTTATAGCGGGAGTATCTACAATGAGCAGTTCTTC
TRBJ1-5 NA NA TRBV24-1 CATWSGLGHQPQHF TGTGCCACCTGGTCGGGACTGGGGCATCAGCCCCAGCATTTT
TRBJ2-1 TRBD2 once TRBV7-3 CASSGPGLAGYNEQFF TGTGCCAGCAGCGGACCGGGACTAGCGGGATACAATGAGCAGTTCTTC
TRBJ2-7 NA NA TRBV2 CASAPGTRFYEQYF TGTGCCAGCGCCCCCGGGACAAGGTTCTACGAGCAGTACTTC
TRBJ2-5 TRBD2 NA TRBV4-3 CASSPGLAGRETQYF TGCGCCAGCAGCCCAGGACTAGCGGGACGAGAGACCCAGTACTTC
TRBJ2-1 NA NA TRBV3-1/TRBV3-2 CASSQDSVPREQFF TGTGCCAGCAGCCAAGATAGTGTCCCGAGGGAGCAGTTCTTC
TRBJ2-1 TRBD2 NA TRBV28 CASISSGGPPDEQFF TGTGCCAGCATTTCTAGCGGGGGACCACCCGATGAGCAGTTCTTC
TRBJ2-2 TRBD2 NA TRBV28 CASRLRSGSDQERTGELFF TGTGCCAGCAGACTTCGTAGCGGGAGCGACCAAGAGAGGACCGGGGAGCTGTTTTTT
TRBJ2-1 NA NA TRBV5-1 CASSSRTRSAEQFF TGCGCCAGCAGCTCTAGGACTCGGTCGGCTGAGCAGTTCTTC
TRBJ1-2 NA NA TRBV28 CASSFRTTNYGYTF TGTGCCAGCAGTTTTAGGACAACCAACTATGGCTACACCTTC
TRBJ2-5 NA NA TRBV3-1/TRBV3-2 CASSQGEIWDSHQYF TGTGCCAGCAGCCAAGGAGAGATCTGGGACTCCCATCAGTACTTC
TRBJ2-1 TRBD2 NA TRBV11-3 CASVREAGYNEQFF TGTGCCAGCGTCCGAGAAGCGGGATACAATGAGCAGTTCTTC
TRBJ2-7 TRBD2 NA TRBV9 CASSAPPGGFPYEQYF TGTGCCAGCAGCGCCCCTCCCGGGGGGTTTCCCTACGAGCAGTACTTC
TRBJ2-2 NA NA TRBV4-3 CASSHGGSGELFF TGCGCCAGCAGCCACGGAGGAAGCGGGGAGCTGTTTTTT
TRBJ1-2 NA NA TRBV7-3 CASSLAGPGREGYTF TGTGCCAGCAGCTTAGCGGGTCCAGGGAGGGAGGGCTACACCTTC
TRBJ2-3 TRBD1 NA TRBV5-6 CASSLEGGADTQYF TGTGCCAGCAGCTTGGAAGGGGGCGCAGATACGCAGTATTTT
TRBJ2-7 NA NA TRBV9 CASSPGGPTPGEQYF TGTGCCAGCAGCCCCGGAGGACCCACCCCCGGCGAGCAGTACTTC
TRBJ2-5 TRBD2 once TRBV4-2 CASSQELAGGAGETQYF TGTGCCAGCAGCCAAGAACTAGCGGGAGGGGCCGGAGAGACCCAGTACTTC
TRBJ2-7 TRBD1 NA TRBV9 CASSRGQGGYEQYF TGTGCCAGCAGCCGGGGACAGGGGGGATACGAGCAGTACTTC
TRBJ2-1 NA NA TRBV5-6 CASSFPLTAYNEQFF TGTGCCAGCAGCTTCCCTCTAACGGCCTACAATGAGCAGTTCTTC
TRBJ2-3 TRBD2 NA TRBV7-2 CASSHQTSGSTDTQYF TGTGCCAGCAGCCACCAGACTAGCGGGAGTACAGATACGCAGTATTTT
TRBJ1-5 NA once TRBV25-1 CASNSGFSNQPQHF TGTGCCAGCAACTCAGGGTTTAGCAATCAGCCCCAGCATTTT
TRBJ2-1 TRBD2 NA TRBV25-1 CASSESGSGSRNEQFF TGTGCCAGCAGTGAGAGCGGTAGCGGGAGTAGGAATGAGCAGTTCTTC
TRBJ2-3 NA NA TRBV2 CASSDYGGTDTQYF TGTGCCAGCAGTGATTATGGGGGGACAGATACGCAGTATTTT
TRBJ1-2 NA once TRBV10-2 CASSAGKPANYGYTF TGCGCCAGCAGTGCCGGGAAACCCGCAAACTATGGCTACACCTTC
TRBJ2-2 NA NA TRBV12-3/TRBV12-4 CASRRTGELFF TGTGCCAGCAGGCGAACCGGGGAGCTGTTTTTT
TRBJ2-2 NA NA TRBV4-3 CASSQRGRGANTGELFF TGCGCCAGCAGCCAGAGAGGCAGGGGTGCAAACACCGGGGAGCTGTTTTTT
TRBJ2-7 NA NA TRBV28 CASSLVGAIYEQYF TGTGCCAGCAGTTTAGTAGGAGCGATCTACGAGCAGTACTTC
TRBJ1-1 NA NA TRBV19 CASSEQGVGVNTEAFF TGTGCCAGTAGTGAGCAGGGCGTTGGAGTGAACACTGAAGCTTTCTTT
TRBJ2-1 TRBD2 NA TRBV27 CASSYGSGHNEQFF TGTGCCAGCAGTTATGGTAGCGGGCACAATGAGCAGTTCTTC
TRBJ1-4 NA NA TRBV6-5 CASSDKQGINEKLFF TGTGCCAGCAGCGACAAACAGGGAATTAATGAAAAACTGTTTTTT
TRBJ2-7 TRBD1 few TRBV7-9 CASTPRTGPSYEQYF TGTGCCAGCACCCCTCGGACAGGGCCTTCCTACGAGCAGTACTTC